This T cell receptor beta chain is from a study of blood T cells in healthy people across ages. At the level of the study: About one barcoded beta molecule was captured per two T cells (by template switching). Broader study findings: Donors of long life had a larger count of naive CD4+ cells and greater diversity than aged donors.

Per the germline V gene, CDR1 is LGHDT and CDR2 is YNNKEL (reference sequence). CDR3 length: 13 residues. V was trimmed by 0 bases and J by 13 bases, leaving 10 bases between them. The draw of peripheral blood yielded roughly 10 milliliters from each donor. This clonotype turned up a few times. Its antigen is unidentified. A second PCR of 7 to 11 cycles used a sample-barcoded 5' primer and a J-beta primer mix. Each sample yielded at least 2.5 million CDR3-containing paired-end reads. TCRdb reprocessed the 5' RACE reads via MiXCR and lists one record per CDR3 protein. The sample has around 650,000 distinct CDR3 sequences; approximately 31% are singletons.

This clonotype was obtained from a woman aged 80 or over in good health. The sample consisted of blood. V and J are TRBV3-1 and TRBJ1-6; D ambiguous. CDR3 DNA sequence: TGTGCCAGCAGCCAAGAACACGGTCTTCCCCTCCACTTT. It yields the protein CASSQEHGLPLHF.